The rows below give T cell receptor beta chains drawn from one sample of a study of human T cells and chemical hapten exposure. TCRdb passed the RACE reads through MiXCR, listing each CDR3 protein once. The profile shows 150,000 to 200,000 distinct CDR3 sequences, approximately 31% of them singletons. The sample was whole blood, taken in connection with sensitization to the hapten diphenylcyclopropenone (DPC). All receptors derive from a woman younger than 45 with alopecia areata. Some clones in this sample may be carry-over from other donors' samples. CDR3s include the opening cysteine and the closing phenylalanine or tryptophan. Each record gives: clone size, D gene, J gene, V gene, CDR3 length, CDR3 protein, CDR3 DNA. A D gene is named only where the DNA matches it firmly. A clone size is listed for some rows: how often the clone was seen (once, few, many), or a class if it is expanded.

clone size: few; D gene: .; J gene: TRBJ2-7; V gene: TRBV7-2; CDR3 length: 13; CDR3 protein: CASSLVRVGEQYF; CDR3 DNA: TGTGCCAGCAGCTTAGTACGAGTAGGCGAGCAGTACTTC
clone size: few; D gene: .; J gene: TRBJ1-1; V gene: TRBV4-1; CDR3 length: 15; CDR3 protein: CASSQEMRIDTEAFF; CDR3 DNA: TGCGCCAGCAGCCAAGAGATGCGTATTGACACTGAAGCTTTCTTT
clone size: .; D gene: .; J gene: TRBJ1-2; V gene: TRBV7-2; CDR3 length: 12; CDR3 protein: CASSPASGGYTF; CDR3 DNA: TGTGCCAGCAGCCCCGCGAGCGGCGGCTACACCTTC
clone size: .; D gene: .; J gene: TRBJ2-6; V gene: TRBV2; CDR3 length: 14; CDR3 protein: CASSLRAGANVLTF; CDR3 DNA: TGTGCCAGCAGTCTCCGGGCTGGGGCCAACGTCCTGACTTTC
clone size: many; D gene: TRBD1; J gene: TRBJ2-7; V gene: TRBV29-1; CDR3 length: 12; CDR3 protein: CSTWDRHYEQYF; CDR3 DNA: TGCAGCACCTGGGACAGGCACTACGAGCAGTACTTC
clone size: .; D gene: TRBD2; J gene: TRBJ2-3; V gene: TRBV20-1; CDR3 length: 18; CDR3 protein: CSAKWGLREGRGTDTQYF; CDR3 DNA: TGCAGTGCTAAATGGGGGTTGCGGGAGGGCCGAGGCACAGATACGCAGTATTTT
clone size: .; D gene: .; J gene: TRBJ1-1; V gene: TRBV6-2/TRBV6-3; CDR3 length: 14; CDR3 protein: CASRQTGPNTEAFF; CDR3 DNA: TGTGCCAGCAGACAGACAGGACCGAACACTGAAGCTTTCTTT
clone size: .; D gene: TRBD2; J gene: TRBJ2-7; V gene: TRBV27; CDR3 length: 14; CDR3 protein: CASSVSGSFYEQYF; CDR3 DNA: TGTGCCAGCAGTGTTAGCGGGAGTTTTTACGAGCAGTACTTC
clone size: .; D gene: .; J gene: TRBJ1-5; V gene: TRBV20-1; CDR3 length: 15; CDR3 protein: CSARESQGGNQPQHF; CDR3 DNA: TGCAGTGCTAGAGAATCCCAGGGAGGAAATCAGCCCCAGCATTTT
clone size: few; D gene: TRBD1; J gene: TRBJ1-6; V gene: TRBV30; CDR3 length: 20; CDR3 protein: CAWSVRGTGANAPYNSPLHF; CDR3 DNA: TGTGCCTGGAGCGTCAGGGGGACAGGGGCTAATGCCCCATATAATTCACCCCTCCACTTT
clone size: .; D gene: TRBD1; J gene: TRBJ2-7; V gene: TRBV10-3; CDR3 length: 12; CDR3 protein: CAIGQGNYEQYF; CDR3 DNA: TGTGCCATCGGACAGGGCAACTACGAGCAGTACTTC
clone size: .; D gene: TRBD2; J gene: TRBJ2-7; V gene: TRBV28; CDR3 length: 14; CDR3 protein: CASAGGGGAFEQYF; CDR3 DNA: TGTGCCAGCGCCGGTGGCGGGGGGGCATTCGAGCAGTACTTC
clone size: .; D gene: .; J gene: TRBJ1-6; V gene: TRBV18; CDR3 length: 13; CDR3 protein: CASSPSGDSPLHF; CDR3 DNA: TGTGCCAGCTCACCATCGGGGGATTCACCCCTCCACTTT
clone size: .; D gene: .; J gene: TRBJ2-7; V gene: TRBV6-2/TRBV6-3; CDR3 length: 16; CDR3 protein: CASSILFQTKPYEQYF; CDR3 DNA: TGTGCCAGCAGTATTTTATTCCAGACAAAACCCTACGAGCAGTACTTC
clone size: .; D gene: .; J gene: TRBJ2-5; V gene: TRBV14; CDR3 length: 16; CDR3 protein: CASSQLATANQETQYF; CDR3 DNA: TGTGCCAGCAGCCAACTAGCGACGGCTAACCAAGAGACCCAGTACTTC
clone size: .; D gene: TRBD1; J gene: TRBJ1-4; V gene: TRBV4-2; CDR3 length: 14; CDR3 protein: CASSQGTGSEKLFF; CDR3 DNA: TGTGCCAGCAGCCAAGGGACAGGGAGTGAAAAACTGTTTTTT
clone size: few; D gene: .; J gene: TRBJ1-2; V gene: TRBV29-1; CDR3 length: 14; CDR3 protein: CSVEARGGIYGYTF; CDR3 DNA: TGCAGCGTTGAAGCCCGGGGGGGTATCTATGGCTACACCTTC
clone size: .; D gene: .; J gene: TRBJ1-5; V gene: TRBV6-2/TRBV6-3; CDR3 length: 16; CDR3 protein: CASSDGTGDSNQPQHF; CDR3 DNA: TGTGCCAGCAGTGACGGGACGGGAGATAGCAATCAGCCCCAGCATTTT
clone size: few; D gene: TRBD2; J gene: TRBJ2-2; V gene: TRBV10-3; CDR3 length: 18; CDR3 protein: CAISYAASGGLNTGELFF; CDR3 DNA: TGTGCCATCAGTTACGCGGCTAGCGGGGGGCTGAACACCGGGGAGCTGTTTTTT
clone size: .; D gene: .; J gene: TRBJ2-7; V gene: TRBV4-1; CDR3 length: 15; CDR3 protein: CASSQVGGRVDEQYF; CDR3 DNA: TGCGCCAGCAGCCAAGTCGGGGGGCGCGTGGACGAGCAGTACTTC
clone size: many; D gene: .; J gene: TRBJ2-2; V gene: TRBV28; CDR3 length: 13; CDR3 protein: CASRTLDTGELFF; CDR3 DNA: TGTGCCAGCCGAACCCTAGACACCGGGGAGCTGTTTTTT
clone size: few; D gene: TRBD1; J gene: TRBJ1-5; V gene: TRBV6-2/TRBV6-3; CDR3 length: 15; CDR3 protein: CASTDRVESNQPQHF; CDR3 DNA: TGTGCCAGCACCGACAGGGTTGAGAGCAATCAGCCCCAGCATTTT
clone size: few; D gene: .; J gene: TRBJ2-5; V gene: TRBV7-2; CDR3 length: 15; CDR3 protein: CASSLVGYGLETQYF; CDR3 DNA: TGTGCCAGCAGCTTAGTGGGGTACGGTCTGGAGACCCAGTACTTC
clone size: .; D gene: TRBD2; J gene: TRBJ2-5; V gene: TRBV20-1; CDR3 length: 17; CDR3 protein: CSARDPVSSGITETQYF; CDR3 DNA: TGCAGTGCTAGAGATCCGGTTTCTAGCGGGATCACAGAGACCCAGTACTTC
clone size: many; D gene: TRBD1; J gene: TRBJ2-2; V gene: TRBV11-2; CDR3 length: 16; CDR3 protein: CASSSRDRGAPGELFF; CDR3 DNA: TGTGCCAGCAGCTCCCGGGACAGGGGAGCCCCCGGGGAGCTGTTTTTT
clone size: .; D gene: .; J gene: TRBJ1-5; V gene: TRBV20-1; CDR3 length: 12; CDR3 protein: CSATTGNQPQHF; CDR3 DNA: TGCAGTGCTACGACAGGCAATCAGCCCCAGCATTTT
clone size: .; D gene: .; J gene: TRBJ1-2; V gene: TRBV6-5; CDR3 length: 12; CDR3 protein: CASSATEYGYTF; CDR3 DNA: TGTGCCAGCAGCGCGACTGAGTATGGCTACACCTTC
clone size: .; D gene: .; J gene: TRBJ2-7; V gene: TRBV7-9; CDR3 length: 12; CDR3 protein: CASSLAYSEQYF; CDR3 DNA: TGTGCCAGCAGCTTAGCGTACAGCGAGCAGTACTTC
clone size: few; D gene: .; J gene: TRBJ2-2; V gene: TRBV7-9; CDR3 length: 15; CDR3 protein: CASSYPRQAPRELFF; CDR3 DNA: TGTGCCAGCAGCTACCCCCGACAAGCCCCCAGGGAGCTGTTTTTT
clone size: few; D gene: .; J gene: TRBJ1-6; V gene: TRBV5-6; CDR3 length: 14; CDR3 protein: CASSSDTWNSPLHF; CDR3 DNA: TGTGCCAGCAGCTCGGACACCTGGAATTCACCCCTCCACTTT
clone size: .; D gene: TRBD1; J gene: TRBJ2-3; V gene: TRBV20-1; CDR3 length: 12; CDR3 protein: CSAGQGRDTQYF; CDR3 DNA: TGCAGTGCCGGACAGGGAAGAGATACGCAGTATTTT
clone size: .; D gene: TRBD1; J gene: TRBJ1-5; V gene: TRBV7-2; CDR3 length: 16; CDR3 protein: CASSFTGAFSNQPQHF; CDR3 DNA: TGTGCCAGCAGTTTTACAGGGGCTTTTAGCAATCAGCCCCAGCATTTT
clone size: few; D gene: .; J gene: TRBJ2-2; V gene: TRBV11-2; CDR3 length: 13; CDR3 protein: CASSLDPTGELFF; CDR3 DNA: TGTGCCAGCAGCTTAGACCCCACCGGGGAGCTGTTTTTT
clone size: few; D gene: .; J gene: TRBJ1-2; V gene: TRBV14; CDR3 length: 16; CDR3 protein: CASSHQTGATNYGYTF; CDR3 DNA: TGTGCCAGCAGCCATCAGACAGGAGCCACTAACTATGGCTACACCTTC
clone size: .; D gene: .; J gene: TRBJ2-1; V gene: TRBV28; CDR3 length: 16; CDR3 protein: CASSLTSPSVYNEQFF; CDR3 DNA: TGTGCCAGCAGCCTTACTAGCCCTAGCGTATACAATGAGCAGTTCTTC
clone size: many; D gene: .; J gene: TRBJ2-1; V gene: TRBV6-2/TRBV6-3; CDR3 length: 16; CDR3 protein: CASTSNGRGPHNEQFF; CDR3 DNA: TGTGCCAGCACCAGCAACGGCCGGGGGCCGCACAATGAGCAGTTCTTC